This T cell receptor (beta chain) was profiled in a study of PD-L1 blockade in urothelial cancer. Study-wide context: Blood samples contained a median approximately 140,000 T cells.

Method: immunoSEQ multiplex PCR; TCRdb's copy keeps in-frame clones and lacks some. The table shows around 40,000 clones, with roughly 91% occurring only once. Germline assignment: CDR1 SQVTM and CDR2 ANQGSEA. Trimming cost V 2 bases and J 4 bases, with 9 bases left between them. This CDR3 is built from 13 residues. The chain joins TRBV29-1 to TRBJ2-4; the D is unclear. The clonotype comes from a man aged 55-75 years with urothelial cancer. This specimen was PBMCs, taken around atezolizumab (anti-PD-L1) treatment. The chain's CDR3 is CSVESLPKNIQYF. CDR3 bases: TGCAGCGTTGAATCTCTTCCTAAAAACATTCAGTACTTC.